The 20 T cell receptor beta chains below come from one sample, sequenced in a study of human T cells and chemical hapten exposure. During construction of the library, unique molecular identifiers were attached to individual cDNA molecules for quantitative, reproducible TCR counting. TCRdb reprocessed the reads with MiXCR, giving one entry per CDR3 protein. The sample consists of 2,500 or so distinct CDR3 sequences, roughly 53% of them appearing once. Treatment here: therapeutic diphenylcyclopropenone sensitization with weekly scalp DPC. Sample: whole blood, taken before DPC sensitization or 2, 6, or about 24 weeks after (not recorded which). All receptors come from an adult with alopecia areata. Some clones in this sample may be carry-over from other donors' samples. This table probably holds off-target reads from a library built for another chain.

This rearrangement joins TRBV29-1 to TRBJ2-7; the D gene is possibly TRBD2 (6 bases). CDR1 is SQVTM, CDR2 ANQGSEA, per germline. Deletions cut 6 bases from V and 2 bases from J, with 20 bases between. The CDR3 loop spans 15 amino acids. CDR3 DNA sequence: TGCAGCGTCGCCCTACGGCGGGGCCAAACCTACGAGCAGTACTTC. Its translation: CSVALRRGQTYEQYF.

This clonotype was seen just once. The CDR3: CASSYFAQGSYEQYF. In nucleotides, the CDR3 is TGTGCCAGCAGTTACTTTGCCCAGGGGTCCTACGAGCAGTACTTC. The V and J genes are TRBV6-5 and TRBJ2-7; maybe TRBD1 (6 bases). V gave up 1 base and J gave up 1 base, with 11 bases separating them. Germline CDR1 and CDR2: MNHEY and SVGAGI. This CDR3 is 15 amino acids long.

The chain combines TRBV5-1 with TRBJ2-1; D uncertain. CDR1 and CDR2 from the germline V gene are SGHRS and YFSETQ. There are 13 residues in the CDR3. Trimming shortened V by 0 bases and J by 10 bases, and 11 bases separated the two germline ends. The CDR3 here is CASSLDMAVEQFF. The CDR3 bases are TGCGCCAGCAGCTTGGACATGGCGGTAGAGCAGTTCTTC.

V is TRBV29-1 and J is TRBJ1-1, with 10 bases fitting TRBD1. The CDR3 runs to 13 residues. CDR1 SQVTM and CDR2 ANQGSEA come from the germline V gene. V lost 4 bases, J lost 3 bases, and 2 bases stayed unmatched. CDR3 loop: CSVATGGDTEAFF. DNA of the CDR3: TGCAGCGTTGCGACAGGGGGCGACACTGAAGCTTTCTTT.

This clonotype was observed a few times. The V gene is TRBV12-3 or TRBV12-4, the J gene TRBJ2-1; possibly TRBD1 or TRBD2 for D (5 bases each). Trimming left V 5 bases short and J 7 bases short, with 15 bases between. The CDR3 loop spans 14 amino acids. The CDR3 DNA sequence: TGTGCCAGCAGTCCTCTGAGGGGATATAATGAGCAGTTCTTC. Translation: CASSPLRGYNEQFF.

The V gene is TRBV20-1, the J gene TRBJ2-3; D is uncertain. This CDR3 is 13 amino acids long. V lost 6 bases and J 0 bases, leaving 10 bases between the germline ends. Germline CDR1 DFQATT, CDR2 SNEGSKA (reference sequence). The CDR3 reads CSALEPSTDTQYF. Here the CDR3 DNA reads TGCAGTGCATTAGAACCGAGCACAGATACGCAGTATTTT.

The CDR3 sequence is CASSLGGLAGAGGHEQFF. CDR3 coding DNA: TGTGCCAGCAGCTTAGGGGGACTAGCGGGAGCCGGAGGCCATGAGCAGTTCTTC. The chain combines TRBV11-2 with TRBJ2-1, with TRBD2 identical over 14 bases. The CDR3 has 18 residues. Trimming at V came to 1 base and at J to 8 bases, leaving 10 bases not matched to a gene. The germline gives CDR1 SGHAT, CDR2 FQNNGV.

This chain links TRBV29-1 with TRBJ2-5; perhaps TRBD1 as D (6 bases). CDR3 length: 12 residues. Trimming left V 7 bases short and J 5 bases short, with 14 bases between. Germline CDR1 reads SQVTM; CDR2 reads ANQGSEA. CDR3 residues: CSAQGFLETQYF. Here the CDR3 DNA reads TGCAGCGCCCAGGGGTTCCTGGAGACCCAGTACTTC.

The chain recombines TRBV12-2 with TRBJ2-1; the listed D gene, TRBD2, was not tested against the DNA. TRBV12-2 constitutes a pseudogene. The CDR3 runs 20 residues. The CDR3 here is CASRLTGTGTSGSRRNEQFF. The CDR3 region has the DNA TGTGCAAGTCGCTTAACAGGGACCGGGACTAGCGGGAGCAGGCGCAATGAGCAGTTCTTC.

The table lists this clonotype with a few counts. V and J are TRBV4-1 and TRBJ2-7; D perhaps matches TRBD2 (5 bases). The CDR3 contains 16 residues. CDR1 MGHRA and CDR2 YSYEKL come from the germline V gene. Deletions cut 4 bases from V and 0 bases from J, with 16 bases between. CDR3 region: CASSPPGIWGSYEQYF. DNA of the CDR3: TGCGCCAGCAGCCCTCCCGGGATTTGGGGCTCCTACGAGCAGTACTTC.

This clonotype is judged large. The rearrangement links TRBV13 to TRBJ2-2; possible D gene TRBD2, 5 bases. The CDR3 is made up of 13 amino acids. Trimming stripped 5 bases from V and 7 bases from J, with 11 bases between. CDR1 is PRHDT and CDR2 is FYEKMQ in the germline V gene (reference sequence). The DNA for the CDR3 is TGTGCCAGCAGCCTAACTAGAATCGGGGAGCTGTTTTTT. Protein: CASSLTRIGELFF.

In this sample, this clonotype turned up once. V is TRBV29-1 and J is TRBJ2-7; tentative D call: TRBD1 (6 bases). This CDR3 has 13 amino acids. Trimming stripped 6 bases from V and 0 bases from J, with 12 bases between. Germline V gives CDR1 SQVTM, CDR2 ANQGSEA. CDR3 sequence reads: CSVGAVSSYEQYF. CDR3 bases: TGCAGCGTGGGGGCGGTGAGCTCCTACGAGCAGTACTTC.

This clonotype was seen only a few times. The chain couples TRBV18 to TRBJ2-7; 7 bases match TRBD1. V lost 5 bases to trimming and J lost 3 bases; unmatched junction nucleotides: 4. Germline V gene lookup returns CDR1 KGHSH and CDR2 LQKENI. The CDR3 totals 13 residues. This CDR3 is CASSETGIYEQYF. The CDR3 coding sequence is TGTGCCAGCTCAGAGACAGGGATCTACGAGCAGTACTTC.

This clonotype was observed a few times. This chain uses TRBV29-1 with TRBJ2-3, with D perhaps TRBD1 (6 bases). Germline CDR1 is SQVTM and CDR2 is ANQGSEA. The CDR3 length is 12 residues. Trimming left V 4 bases short and J 9 bases short, with 14 bases between. CDR3 in amino acids: CSVGKGVGTQYF. The CDR3 DNA reads as TGCAGCGTTGGCAAGGGGGTAGGCACGCAGTATTTT.

In its sample, this clonotype was seen a few times. The chain is built from TRBV15 and TRBJ2-4; 7 nucleotides agree with TRBD1. V lost 1 base, J lost 15 bases, and 15 bases stayed unmatched. This CDR3 is built from 15 residues. The germline CDR1 and CDR2 sequences are LNHNV and YYDKDF (reference sequence). CDR3 loop: CATSRGEQGTPHSYF. The CDR3 nucleotides read TGTGCCACCAGCAGAGGGGAACAGGGGACCCCCCATTCGTACTTC.

The V call is TRBV9, the J call TRBJ2-3; D is undetermined. Trimming removed 0 bases at V and 3 bases at J, with 8 bases between. The CDR3 spans 14 residues. The germline V gene has CDR1 SGDLS and CDR2 YYNGEE. The CDR3 reads CASSVVDQTDTQYF. In DNA, the CDR3 is TGTGCCAGCAGCGTAGTCGACCAAACAGATACGCAGTATTTT. Full variable domain (missing parts from reference TRBV9 and TRBJ2-3): DSGVTQTPKHLITATGQRVTLRCSPRSGDLSVYWYQQSLDQGLQFLIQYYNGEERAKGNILERFSAQQFPDLHSELNLSSLELGDSALYFCASSVVDQTDTQYFGPGTRLTVL.

This clonotype is large (0.1 to 1%) within its sample. The V and J genes are TRBV10-1 and TRBJ2-1; 12 bases fit TRBD2. J lost 1 base, V lost 7 bases, and 11 bases had no gene match. Per germline, CDR1 WNHNN and CDR2 SYGVQD (reference sequence). There are 18 residues in the CDR3. The CDR3 protein is CASMLASGRDDSYNEQFF. In DNA form, the CDR3 reads TGCGCCAGCATGTTAGCTAGCGGGAGGGACGATTCCTACAATGAGCAGTTCTTC.

The sample holds a few counts of this clonotype. The chain couples TRBV11-2 to TRBJ2-5; the match to TRBD1 covers 10 bases. The CDR3 is 15 residues long. The ends lost 4 bases at V and 2 bases at J; junction bases unmatched: 4. Germline CDR1 is SGHAT and CDR2 is FQNNGV. The CDR3 region has the DNA TGTGCCAGCAGCTCAGACAGGGGGCGACAAGAGACCCAGTACTTC. It translates to CASSSDRGRQETQYF.

The chain joins TRBV6-5 to TRBJ2-3; D gene ambiguous. In germline, CDR1 is MNHEY, CDR2 SVGAGI. The CDR3 consists of 12 residues. This CDR3 is CSAAHSTDTQYF. CDR3 nucleotide sequence: TGTTCGGCGGCTCATTCCACAGATACGCAGTATTTT.

The genes are TRBV6-5 and TRBJ2-2; D remains ambiguous. This CDR3 region has 14 residues. Trimming removed 7 bases from V and 7 bases from J, with 16 bases in between. Germline assignment: CDR1 MNHEY and CDR2 SVGAGI. The CDR3 sequence is CASTGVGRGGELFF. CDR3 nucleotides: TGTGCCAGCACTGGGGTCGGTCGAGGCGGGGAGCTGTTTTTT.